This TCR beta chain is from a study of early T cells in non-severe SARS-CoV-2 infection. Study summary: It was bulk RNA from unsorted whole blood that was sequenced, and the chains were unpaired.

This clonotype was recorded at least ten times. No antigen is known for it. Germline CDR1 is DFQATT and CDR2 is SNEGSKA (reference sequence). The length of the CDR3 is 13 residues. The V gene lost 6 bases and the J gene lost 7 bases, with 19 bases spanning the gap. Findings of the study overall: VDJdb matching skewed toward anti-spike CD8 responses, missing private and CD4 specificities.

As part of library construction, unique molecular identifiers were attached to individual cDNA molecules. TCRdb called the 5' RACE reads again in MiXCR, with one record for every CDR3 protein. Of around 30,000 distinct CDR3 sequences listed, around 5.6% are singletons. This sequence originates from an adult who was a healthcare worker with PCR-confirmed SARS-CoV-2 infection or an uninfected control (not recorded which). This chain connects TRBV20-1 to TRBJ2-7; D possibly corresponds to TRBD1 (7 bases). Sequenced: whole blood. The CDR3 reads CSAQDRPAGEQYF. The CDR3 DNA reads TGCAGTGCACAGGACAGGCCGGCGGGGGAGCAGTACTTC.